The 8 T cell receptor beta chains below were found in one sample sequenced in a study of regulatory T cells in long-lasting Graves disease. Regarding time point: newly diagnosed GD, antithyroid drugs for less than 3 months. PBMC-extracted RNA yielded the TCR library. In building TCR beta libraries, iRepertoire HTBI primers were used together with Arm-PCR of CDR3 regions. TCRdb used MiXCR to reprocess the multiplex PCR reads, holding one entry per CDR3 protein. The sample has 350,000 to 550,000 distinct CDR3 sequences; approximately 16% are singletons. The same sample was also used in a study of T cells in Graves' hyperthyroidism and ophthalmopathy.

This specimen was peripheral blood mononuclear cells (PBMCs), taken at new diagnosis, from a patient treated with antithyroid drugs. Receptors were obtained from a woman in her late teens or twenties with Graves disease.

The CDR3 region is CASSALAGADTQYF. As DNA, the CDR3 is TGTGCCAGCAGTGCCCTAGCGGGGGCAGATACGCAGTATTTT. The rearrangement joins TRBV2 to TRBJ2-3; 10 bases align to TRBD2. The CDR3 is 14 amino acids. Looked up from germline, CDR1 is SNHLY and CDR2 is FYNNEI. The junction had 2 bases not matched to a gene; V was cut back by 4 bases and J by 4 bases.

This clonotype was observed many times. The chain couples TRBV6-5 to TRBJ2-5; D not certain. V was pared by 0 bases and J by 1 base, with 6 bases between. Germline CDR1 is MNHEY and CDR2 is SVGAGI. CDR3 size: 14 residues. The CDR3 region is CASSYSIGQETQYF. CDR3 in DNA: TGTGCCAGCAGTTACTCGATAGGCCAAGAGACCCAGTACTTC.

This rearrangement joins TRBV30 to TRBJ2-7, with 10 bases matching TRBD2. The CDR3 contains 14 residues. V gave up 3 bases and J gave up 5 bases; unmatched junction bases: 7. Germline V gene lookup returns CDR1 GTSNPN and CDR2 SVGIG (reference sequence). The CDR3 spells CAWSGLAGGNEQYF. The CDR3 bases are TGTGCCTGGAGCGGATTAGCGGGAGGTAACGAGCAGTACTTC.

The chain links TRBV12-3 or TRBV12-4 to TRBJ1-5; unclear D gene. Trimming pared 11 bases from V and 8 bases from J, leaving 16 bases between. This CDR3 spans 12 amino acids. CDR3 residues: CAASRYSKPQHF. CDR3 DNA sequence: TGTGCCGCGTCAAGGTACTCCAAGCCCCAGCATTTT.

Remarks on this clonotype: A much more abundant neighbour one base away suggests this may be a read error. This CDR3 fails to terminate in the conserved phenylalanine or tryptophan, so it likely reflects a read error. The rearrangement joins TRBV12-3 or TRBV12-4 to TRBJ1-2, with TRBD1 identical over 7 bases. Trimming removed 6 bases from V and 5 bases from J; junction bases left unmatched: 12. CDR3 length: 15 amino acids. In nucleotides, the CDR3 is TGTGCCAGCAGCCCCACCCCCACAGGGGCGTATGGCTACACCCTC. Protein sequence: CASSPTPTGAYGYTL.

The chain has TRBV29-1 and TRBJ1-1; D possibly corresponds to TRBD1 (5 bases). The CDR3 spans 12 residues. V was shortened by 4 bases and J by 0 bases, with 6 bases between the two germline ends. CDR1 is SQVTM, CDR2 ANQGSEA, per germline. The CDR3 DNA reads TGCAGCGTTGGACAGTTGAACACTGAAGCTTTCTTT. Encoded protein: CSVGQLNTEAFF.

Many counts were recorded for this clonotype. The gene calls are TRBV29-1 and TRBJ2-7, with 8 bases lining up with TRBD1. Germline CDR1 reads SQVTM; CDR2 reads ANQGSEA. There are 15 residues in the CDR3. With V trimmed by 5 bases and J by 0 bases, 9 bases remained unmatched. The CDR3 coding sequence is TGCAGCGTTCCCCTAGGACAGGGAAACTCCTACGAGCAGTACTTC. It specifies CSVPLGQGNSYEQYF.

J is TRBJ2-4 and V is TRBV3-1; 11 bases align to TRBD1. Trimming removed 1 base from V and 7 bases from J; junction bases left unmatched: 12. The V gene's germline CDR1 is LGHDT and CDR2 YNNKEL (reference sequence). The CDR3 extends over 18 amino acids. CDR3 protein: CASSQARTGTGGLNIQYF. The CDR3 bases are TGTGCCAGCAGCCAAGCAAGAACGGGGACAGGGGGTTTGAACATTCAGTACTTC.